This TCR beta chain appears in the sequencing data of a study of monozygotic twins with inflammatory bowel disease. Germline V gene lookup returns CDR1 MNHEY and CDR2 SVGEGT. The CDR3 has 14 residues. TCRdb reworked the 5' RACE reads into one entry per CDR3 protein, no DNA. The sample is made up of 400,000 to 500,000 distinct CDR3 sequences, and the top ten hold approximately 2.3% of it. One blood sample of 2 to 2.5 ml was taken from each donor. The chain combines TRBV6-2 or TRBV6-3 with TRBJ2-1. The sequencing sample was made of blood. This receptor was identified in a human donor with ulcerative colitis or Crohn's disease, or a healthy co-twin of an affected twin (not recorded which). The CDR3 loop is CASSYSTNGNEQFF.